This T cell receptor beta chain was documented in a study of T cell repertoires in cytomegalovirus infection. As for the study in general: Public TCR beta signatures indicated both CMV infection and matching HLA type. Study-wide results and caveats: There were HLA-C-restricted CMV-specific TCR beta clonotypes dominating the ex vivo response.

Regarding this clonotype: The antigen is unknown.

One entry per CDR3 protein, called by TCRdb with MiXCR from the reads. This sample has 250,000 to 300,000 distinct CDR3 sequences; roughly an eighth occur once, and the top ten carry 7.5% to 10%. The sequencing sample was made of PBMCs. The TCR comes from a human donor in good health (CMV status not recorded). Some clones in this sample may be carry-over from other donors' samples.

CDR3 protein: CASSQDRDSRFF. The CDR3, as DNA: TGTGCCAGCAGCCAAGATCGGGACTCGCGTTTCTTC. The chain is built from TRBV14 and TRBJ2-1; D possibly corresponds to TRBD2 (6 bases). Germline V gives CDR1 SGHDN, CDR2 FVKESK. Trimming removed 0 bases from V and 16 bases from J, with 13 bases in between. CDR3 length equals 12 residues.